Sequencing of this T cell receptor beta chain was carried out in a study of Ad26.COV2.S vaccination and SARS-CoV-2 variants. Noted treatment: about 20 received Ad26.COV2.S at low or high dose, single or two shots; 5 received placebo; per-sample allocation not given. Sample collection was performed on day 63 after the first vaccine or placebo injection. There are 15 residues in the CDR3. Germline assignment: CDR1 MNHEY and CDR2 SVGAGI. Trimming cost V 2 bases and J 7 bases, with 15 bases left between them. The table came from immunoSEQ multiplex PCR; TCRdb's copy has only in-frame clones and leaves some out. The table shows around 270,000 clones, with roughly nine tenths occurring only once.

V gene TRBV6-5 combines with J gene TRBJ2-1; either TRBD1 or TRBD2 may fit D (6 bases each). Source: peripheral blood, taken in a trial of Ad26.COV2.S vaccine versus placebo. The TCR originated in a person between 18 and 65 years old who received the Ad26.COV2.S COVID-19 vaccine or a placebo. CDR3 coding DNA: TGTGCCAGCAGTTACAAAGGAGGGGGGCTAAATGAGCAGTTCTTC. It encodes CASSYKGGGLNEQFF.